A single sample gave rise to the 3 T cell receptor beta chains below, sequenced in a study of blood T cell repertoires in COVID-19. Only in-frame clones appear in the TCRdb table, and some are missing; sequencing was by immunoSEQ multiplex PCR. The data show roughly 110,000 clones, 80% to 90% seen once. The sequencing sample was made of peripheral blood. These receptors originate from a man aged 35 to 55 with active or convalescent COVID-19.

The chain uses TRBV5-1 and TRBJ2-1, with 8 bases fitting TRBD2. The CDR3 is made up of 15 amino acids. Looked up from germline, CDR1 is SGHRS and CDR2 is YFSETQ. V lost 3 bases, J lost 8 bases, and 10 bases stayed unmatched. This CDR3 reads CASSSSGTSLYEQFF. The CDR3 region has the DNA TGCGCCAGCAGCTCCTCCGGGACTAGTTTATATGAGCAGTTCTTC.

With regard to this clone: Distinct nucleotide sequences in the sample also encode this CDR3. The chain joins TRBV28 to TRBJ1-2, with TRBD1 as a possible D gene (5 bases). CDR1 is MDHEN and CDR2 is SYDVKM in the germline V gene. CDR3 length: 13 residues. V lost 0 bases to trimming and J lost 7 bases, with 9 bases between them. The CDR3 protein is CASSLWGGAGYTF. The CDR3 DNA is TGTGCCAGCAGTTTATGGGGTGGGGCTGGCTACACCTTC.

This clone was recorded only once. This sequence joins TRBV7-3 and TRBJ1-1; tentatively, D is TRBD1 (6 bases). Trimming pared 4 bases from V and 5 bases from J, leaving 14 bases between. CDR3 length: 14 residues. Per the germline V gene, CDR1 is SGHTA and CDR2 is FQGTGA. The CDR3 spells CASSSRAGATEAFF. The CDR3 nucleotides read TGTGCCAGCAGCTCAAGAGCAGGGGCTACTGAAGCTTTCTTT.